Listed below are T cell receptor beta chains from one sample, sequenced in a study of blood T cells in healthy people across ages. MiXCR was run by TCRdb on the 5' RACE reads, yielding one entry per CDR3 protein. The table has 800,000 or so distinct CDR3 sequences, about half seen once; the top ten hold about a sixth. The sequencing sample was made of blood. The receptor source for this set is a man at least 80 years old in good health. The CDR3 runs from the conserved cysteine through the conserved F or W. Fields, in order: clone size, J gene, D gene, V gene, CDR3 DNA, CDR3 protein. The D gene is left open where the match is weak. Not all rows give a size; the values are once, few, many and, for expanded clones, a class.

>.|TRBJ1-5|TRBD1|TRBV2
TGTGCCAGCAGCGAGACAGGGGTAAGCAATCAGCCCCAGCATTTT
CASSETGVSNQPQHF
>.|TRBJ1-2|.|TRBV10-3
TGTGCCATCAGTGGAAGGACTAGCGGGACCTATGGCTACACCTTC
CAISGRTSGTYGYTF
>.|TRBJ2-7|TRBD2|TRBV7-6
TGTGCCACCACACGAGCGGGAGGATACGAGCAGTACTTC
CATTRAGGYEQYF
>many|TRBJ2-5|TRBD2|TRBV11-2
TGTGCCAGCAGCCCCGGGACTAGCGATCAAGAGACCCAGTACTTC
CASSPGTSDQETQYF
>.|TRBJ2-1|.|TRBV20-1
TGCAGTGCTAGTGTGGCTCCCACCTTCTACAATGAGCAGTTCTTC
CSASVAPTFYNEQFF
>.|TRBJ2-3|.|TRBV12-3/TRBV12-4
TGTGCCACCCGTCTGGGAAGCACAGATACGCAGTATTTT
CATRLGSTDTQYF
>.|TRBJ2-1|.|TRBV20-1
TGCAGTGCTAGGGATCGTCGGAGCTCCTACAATGAGCAGTTCTTC
CSARDRRSSYNEQFF
>.|TRBJ2-1|TRBD2|TRBV3-1
TGTGCCAGCAGCCAAGATTCGGCTAGCGGGAGGTATAATGAGCAGTTCTTC
CASSQDSASGRYNEQFF
>.|TRBJ2-1|.|TRBV6-2/TRBV6-3
TGTGCCAGCAGGAACCTTGTCGATGAGCAGTTCTTC
CASRNLVDEQFF
>.|TRBJ2-3|TRBD2|TRBV20-1
TGCAGTGCTAGAGAATTGGGAACGAGCGGGACCTTGGATACGCAGTATTTT
CSARELGTSGTLDTQYF
>.|TRBJ2-1|TRBD1|TRBV5-1
TGCGCCAGCAGCTTGGGGGGACAGGGGTTTATGGATGAGCAGTTCTTC
CASSLGGQGFMDEQFF
>.|TRBJ2-7|TRBD1|TRBV20-1
TGCAGTGCTAGAACCGTAACCGGGACAGGGCTTTCTAGCTCCTACGAGCAGTACTTC
CSARTVTGTGLSSSYEQYF
>few|TRBJ1-5|.|TRBV28
TGTGCCAGCAGTCCAGACCCTCCTGGGCAGAGCAATCAGCCCCAGCATTTT
CASSPDPPGQSNQPQHF
>.|TRBJ2-1|.|TRBV7-2
TGTGCCAGCAGCTTAGATCCAGGAAGACGGGGGAATGAGCAGTTCTTC
CASSLDPGRRGNEQFF
>.|TRBJ2-1|TRBD2|TRBV11-2
TGTGCCAGCACTCGACTAGCGGGGTACAGTGAGCAGTTCTTC
CASTRLAGYSEQFF
>.|TRBJ2-3|TRBD2|TRBV7-3
TGTGCCAGCAGCTTAAGTTCGGGAGGGCCCGCAGATACGCAGTATTTT
CASSLSSGGPADTQYF
>.|TRBJ2-3|.|TRBV12-3/TRBV12-4
TGTGCCAGTCACCCCGGGCTAGCGACAGATACGCAGTATTTT
CASHPGLATDTQYF
>.|TRBJ2-5|.|TRBV5-1
TGCGCCGGCAGTCTAGAGGTATCGGAGACCCAGTACTTC
CAGSLEVSETQYF
>.|TRBJ1-1|TRBD1|TRBV20-1
TGCAGTGCAAAGGACAGGGGGCTGAGCACTGAAGCTTTCTTT
CSAKDRGLSTEAFF
>.|TRBJ2-7|.|TRBV30
TGTGCCTGGAGTGTAGGGGGGTTGGGGTCCTACGAGCAGTACTTC
CAWSVGGLGSYEQYF
>few|TRBJ2-1|TRBD2|TRBV5-4
TGTGCCAGCAGCTCTCCTAGCGGGAGGGCCAGGGAGCAGTTCTTC
CASSSPSGRAREQFF
>.|TRBJ1-2|.|TRBV25-1
TGTGCCAGCACTCTCGGGGCCGGCTATGGCTACACCTTC
CASTLGAGYGYTF
>few|TRBJ2-7|TRBD2|TRBV6-2/TRBV6-3
TGTGCCAGCAGTTTAAGCGGGAGAAGGCACGAGCAGTACTTC
CASSLSGRRHEQYF
>.|TRBJ2-1|.|TRBV7-9
TGTGCCAGCAGCTGGACCGGATCCCCCTACAATGAGCAGTTCTTC
CASSWTGSPYNEQFF
>few|TRBJ1-6|TRBD1|TRBV12-3/TRBV12-4
TGTGCCAGCAGTCAGGGGGCAGGTTCACCCCTCCACTTT
CASSQGAGSPLHF
>.|TRBJ2-7|TRBD1|TRBV5-6
TGTGCCAGCAGCTCAAGCCCAGGGGGCGCGCCCTACGAGCAGTACTTC
CASSSSPGGAPYEQYF
>few|TRBJ2-1|TRBD2|TRBV7-2
TGTGCCAGCAGCCAACCGGGACTAGCGGGAGCTGGTGAGCAGTTCTTC
CASSQPGLAGAGEQFF
>.|TRBJ2-7|TRBD2|TRBV29-1
TGCAGCGTTCTCCAACTAGCGGGGAGAACCTACGAGCAGTACTTC
CSVLQLAGRTYEQYF
>.|TRBJ2-7|TRBD2|TRBV27
TGTGCCAGCCGACCAGGAACTAGCGTGTACGAGCAGTACTTC
CASRPGTSVYEQYF
>few|TRBJ2-3|.|TRBV7-9
TGTGCCAGCAGCTGGTCTAGCGCCCAATATACGCAGTATTTT
CASSWSSAQYTQYF
>.|TRBJ2-5|TRBD2|TRBV28
TGTGCCAGCAGTTGTCTAGGGAGGGATGAGCAGTACTTC
CASSCLGRDEQYF
>few|TRBJ2-1|.|TRBV9
TGTGCCAGCAGCGTGTCCGGGCCTCCAGGTGGAAATGAGCAGTTCTTC
CASSVSGPPGGNEQFF
>.|TRBJ2-5|TRBD2|TRBV20-1
TGCAGTGCTAGAGATGAGGGAGGGCCCCAAGAGGCCCAGTACTTC
CSARDEGGPQEAQYF
>.|TRBJ1-4|TRBD1|TRBV20-1
TGCAGTGCGCCGGGACAGGGTAATGAAAAACTGTTTTTT
CSAPGQGNEKLFF
>many|TRBJ2-3|.|TRBV27
TGTGCCAGCAGTTTGGACGGACTGGGGGATACGCAGTATTTT
CASSLDGLGDTQYF
>.|TRBJ1-1|.|TRBV18
TGTGCCAGCTCCCCCCAGAGTTGGAACACTGAAGCTTTCTTT
CASSPQSWNTEAFF
>.|TRBJ2-7|TRBD2|TRBV12-3/TRBV12-4
TGTGCCAGCAGTTTCTTGGCGGGGGGGGTCCCCTACGAGCAGTACTTC
CASSFLAGGVPYEQYF
>.|TRBJ2-5|.|TRBV7-9
TGTACCAGCAGCTCCAGGGGAGGAGAGACCCAGTACTTC
CTSSSRGGETQYF
>.|TRBJ2-5|TRBD2|TRBV6-5
TGTGCCAGCTCTGCCAGGGAGGGCCGAGAGACCCAGTACTTC
CASSAREGRETQYF
>few|TRBJ2-4|TRBD2|TRBV6-2/TRBV6-3
TGTGCCAGCAGTTACCCTGTGACTAGCGGGATCCGCGCCAAAAACATTCAGTACTTC
CASSYPVTSGIRAKNIQYF
>.|TRBJ2-5|.|TRBV12-3/TRBV12-4
TGTGCCAGCACTGTGGGCAGATCGGCTAATGAGCAGTACTTC
CASTVGRSANEQYF
>.|TRBJ2-7|TRBD1|TRBV5-1
TGCGCCAGCAGCCCCAGGACAGGGTTGAATCCCGAGGCTCCTGATATTAGCGAGCAGTACTTC
CASSPRTGLNPEAPDISEQYF
>.|TRBJ2-7|.|TRBV21-1
TGTGCCAACAGCATGCGACTAGCGGGAGATCTGGACGAGCAGTACTTC
CANSMRLAGDLDEQYF
>.|TRBJ2-5|TRBD2|TRBV15
TGTGCCACCAGCAGAGGGGAACTAGCGGCGGCTAAGACCCAGTACTTC
CATSRGELAAAKTQYF
>few|TRBJ2-3|.|TRBV20-1
TGCAGTGCTAAGCGGGCCCCTAGCACAGATACGCAGTATTTT
CSAKRAPSTDTQYF
>.|TRBJ2-7|.|TRBV21-1
TGTGCCAGCAGCAAAGGGACGATTACCCACGAGCAGTACTTC
CASSKGTITHEQYF
>many|TRBJ2-5|.|TRBV12-3/TRBV12-4
TGTGCCAGCAGTCCCACCGGAACGGGATACCAAGAGACCCAGTACTTC
CASSPTGTGYQETQYF
>.|TRBJ2-5|TRBD2|TRBV12-3/TRBV12-4
TGTGCCACCCGACTAGCGGGGACAGAGACCCAGTACTTC
CATRLAGTETQYF
>.|TRBJ2-7|TRBD2|TRBV7-8
TGTGCCAGCAGCTTAGTACTAGCGGAAGTCTACGAGCAGTACTTC
CASSLVLAEVYEQYF
>.|TRBJ2-5|TRBD2|TRBV7-2
TGTGCCAGCAGCTTGGGGGGGGATCGGGAGACCCAGTACTTC
CASSLGGDRETQYF
>few|TRBJ2-7|TRBD2|TRBV5-1
TGCGCCAGCAGCTCGGGACTAGCGACTACGATTGCCTACGAGCAGTACTTC
CASSSGLATTIAYEQYF
>.|TRBJ1-5|TRBD1|TRBV6-1
TGTGCCAGTTCGGGGACAGGGATAACGCCCCAGCATTTT
CASSGTGITPQHF
>few|TRBJ2-1|TRBD1|TRBV9
TGTGCCAGCAGCGGATCAGGGGGCCTTGAGCAGTTCTTC
CASSGSGGLEQFF
>few|TRBJ2-5|TRBD2|TRBV5-6
TGTGCCAGCAGCCTTTTAGCGGGAGAGGCGGGAGAGACCCAGTACTTC
CASSLLAGEAGETQYF